This T cell receptor beta chain was observed in a study of shared T cell receptors in the human thymus. This clone showed up just once. Repertoires were generated with immunoSEQ multiplex PCR, while TCRdb's copy carries only in-frame clones and drops some. Counted here are hundreds of thousands of clones, around 87% occurring once; the ten biggest clones make up roughly 0.0089%. Looked up from germline, CDR1 is SGHNT and CDR2 is YENEEA. The CDR3 spans 14 residues. Trimming took off 1 base at V and 6 bases at J, with 12 bases between the two ends. This sample was also put to use in a study of human thymus T cells.

The sequenced sample consisted of thymocytes. The chain employs TRBV11-3 and TRBJ1-2; TRBD1 might be the D (6 bases). This TCR came from a boy under two years old with a congenital heart defect. The CDR3 DNA is TGTGCCAGCAGCTTAGGAGGGGGGGACCATGGCTACACCTTC. Translating gives CASSLGGGDHGYTF.